Given below is one T cell receptor beta chain in context. 13 Jbeta primers and 60 Vbeta primers were used for the PCR. The table came from immunoSEQ multiplex PCR; TCRdb's copy has only in-frame clones and leaves some out. The table lists 110,000 to 150,000 clones, around 75% of them singletons, with 1.2% in the top ten. This sample is part of a study of cytomegalovirus exposure and HLA in healthy donors. This CDR3 is built from 19 residues. The V and J ends lost 5 bases and 3 bases, in that order; junction bases with no gene match: 13. Germline CDR1 reads SNHLY; CDR2 reads FYNNEI. The sample was PBMCs. V and J are TRBV2 and TRBJ2-3, with 14 bases aligning to TRBD2. The clonotype originates from a female donor in good health and CMV-seronegative. The CDR3 DNA is TGTGCCAGCAGTTCGGGACCGCGCGGGACTAGCGGGAGTACAGATACGCAGTATTTT. Amino acids: CASSSGPRGTSGSTDTQYF.